Detailed here is one T cell receptor (beta chain). The data were obtained in a study of technical replicates of blood from a few donors. Sequencing was performed with immunoSEQ multiplex PCR; in TCRdb, only in-frame clones are kept and a portion is missing. The sample contains about 100,000 clones, approximately 96% of which appear only once. The CDR3 has 14 amino acids. Germline V CDR1 and CDR2: MNHEY, SVGAGI. Trimming removed 4 bases at V and 10 bases at J, with 16 bases between. The genes are TRBV6-5 and TRBJ2-2; D call uncertain. The sequencing input was T cells isolated from PBMCs. This TCR was sampled from a human donor in good health. CDR3 protein: CASSFSSQVVELFF. CDR3 nucleotide sequence: TGTGCCAGCAGTTTTAGTTCCCAAGTCGTGGAGCTGTTTTTT.